The 21 T cell receptor beta chains presented below share a single source sample, sequenced in a study of PD-1 blockade in classical Hodgkin lymphoma. With no exception, relapse followed autologous stem cell transplantation in all patients, and brentuximab vedotin exposure varied. Sequenced by immunoSEQ multiplex PCR; TCRdb stores in-frame clones only, minus some. Seen here are some 100,000 clones, about nine tenths observed once, and the top ten hold less than 3.5%. The source material was peripheral blood mononuclear cells (PBMCs), sampled at baseline. All receptors come from a human donor with classical Hodgkin lymphoma.

This sequence joins TRBV12-5 and TRBJ2-1, with 9 bases aligning to TRBD2. The trim removed 2 bases at V and 8 bases at J, leaving 7 bases unmatched. The CDR3 covers 15 residues. Germline CDR1 reads LGHNT; CDR2 reads FRNRAP. The CDR3 loop reads CASGLRREGFHEQFF. As DNA, the CDR3 is TGTGCTAGTGGTTTGAGGCGGGAGGGGTTCCATGAGCAGTTCTTC.

The V gene is TRBV19, the J gene TRBJ2-1, with D uncertain. V was shortened by 5 bases and J by 7 bases, with 15 bases between the two germline ends. There are 14 residues in the CDR3. Germline V gene data show CDR1 as LNHDA and CDR2 as SQIVND (reference sequence). Here the CDR3 reads CASSPFGDRNEQFF. DNA for the CDR3: TGTGCCAGTAGTCCGTTTGGGGATCGGAATGAGCAGTTCTTC.

The rearrangement uses TRBV11-2 and TRBJ2-7, with TRBD1 as a possible D gene (5 bases). Trimming cost V 2 bases and J 2 bases, with 10 bases left between them. This CDR3 is built from 14 residues. Germline lookup yields CDR1 SGHAT and CDR2 FQNNGV. The CDR3, as DNA: TGTGCCAGCAGCTTACAGGGCCTGACCTACGAGCAGTACTTC. It translates to CASSLQGLTYEQYF.

The rearrangement joins TRBV11-2 to TRBJ1-2, with a tentative D call TRBD1 (6 bases). The CDR3 has 16 residues. Germline V gene lookup returns CDR1 SGHAT and CDR2 FQNNGV. The V end was cut by 7 bases, the J end by 3 bases, with 21 bases between. This CDR3 is CASNLGYRGRHYGYTF. Here the CDR3 DNA reads TGTGCCAGCAACCTAGGTTACCGGGGGCGCCACTATGGCTACACCTTC.

This sequence joins TRBV7-9 and TRBJ1-1, with TRBD1 matching 8 bases. The germline gives CDR1 SEHNR, CDR2 FQNEAQ (reference sequence). This CDR3 region has 15 residues. V lost 4 bases to trimming and J lost 4 bases; unmatched junction nucleotides: 8. The CDR3 region is CASSYLTGGGTEAFF. CDR3 sequence (DNA): TGTGCCAGCAGCTACCTAACAGGGGGAGGCACTGAAGCTTTCTTT.

V gene TRBV18 combines with J gene TRBJ2-7, with 9 bases that match TRBD1. This CDR3 is built from 15 residues. Germline V gives CDR1 KGHSH, CDR2 LQKENI. V was clipped by 4 bases and J by 3 bases; unmatched bases: 7. CDR3 DNA sequence: TGTGCCAGCTCACGACCGGGACAGGGAGTCTACGAGCAGTACTTC. Translating gives CASSRPGQGVYEQYF.

The V and J genes are TRBV5-1 and TRBJ2-2; D is perhaps TRBD2 (5 bases). The CDR3 sequence is 15 residues long. Germline assignment: CDR1 SGHRS and CDR2 YFSETQ. The V gene lost 2 bases and the J gene lost 4 bases, with 12 bases spanning the gap. The CDR3 sequence is CASSFYEGSTGELFF. CDR3 sequence (DNA): TGCGCCAGCAGCTTTTACGAAGGGAGCACCGGGGAGCTGTTTTTT.

As DNA, the CDR3 is TGTGCCAGCAGCGCGCTCGTCCTTAACTATGGCTACACCTTC. As protein: CASSALVLNYGYTF. The J gene is TRBJ1-2, the V gene TRBV9; no clear D. The CDR3 extends over 14 amino acids. V lost 3 bases and J lost 1, with 10 bases in between. The germline CDR1 and CDR2 sequences are SGDLS and YYNGEE.

This rearrangement joins TRBV11-2 to TRBJ1-1; TRBD1 agrees at 7 bases. Germline assignment: CDR1 SGHAT and CDR2 FQNNGV. This CDR3 has 16 residues. V lost 4 bases, J lost 0 bases, and 8 bases stayed unmatched. The CDR3 DNA reads TGTGCCAGCAGCTCAATACGGGGACAGTTGAACACTGAAGCTTTCTTT. Residues: CASSSIRGQLNTEAFF.

The chain uses TRBV28 and TRBJ2-1; tentatively, D is TRBD2 (5 bases). CDR3 length equals 16 residues. Between the trimmed V and J ends, which lost 4 bases and 2 bases, there was a span of 15 bases. Germline-derived CDR1 and CDR2 are MDHEN and SYDVKM. The CDR3 DNA is TGTGCCAGCAGTTCGGAAACTAGAGGAGCCTACAATGAGCAGTTCTTC. It is translated as CASSSETRGAYNEQFF.

This clone was observed a single time. The chain combines TRBV6-1 with TRBJ2-5; TRBD1 might be the D (5 bases). The length of the CDR3 is 14 residues. The germline V gene has CDR1 MNHNS and CDR2 SASEGT. Trimming took 6 bases from V and 1 from J, leaving 12 bases between them. The CDR3 region has the DNA TGTGCCAGCAGCTACAGGCGACCCCAAGAGACCCAGTACTTC. It translates to CASSYRRPQETQYF.

The V and J genes are TRBV10-3 and TRBJ2-5, with 16 positions matching TRBD2. Germline V CDR1 and CDR2: ENHRY, SYGVKD. V was pared by 3 bases and J by 4 bases, with 11 bases of the junction left unmatched. The CDR3 runs to 19 residues. DNA of the CDR3: TGTGCCATCAGTGAATCCCCGGGACTAGCGGGAGGGCTTGCAGAGACCCAGTACTTC. Amino acid sequence: CAISESPGLAGGLAETQYF.

The CDR3 loop is CASSRGDQLEAFF. The CDR3 nucleotides are TGCGCCAGCAGCCGGGGTGACCAACTTGAAGCTTTCTTT. This chain links TRBV10-1 with TRBJ1-1; D remains ambiguous. The V gene lost 6 bases and the J gene lost 7 bases, with 15 bases spanning the gap. CDR1 is WNHNN, CDR2 SYGVQD, per germline (reference sequence). This CDR3 contains 13 residues.

The J gene is TRBJ2-1, the V gene TRBV28; 10 bases are a match to TRBD2. Germline V lookup: CDR1 MDHEN, CDR2 SYDVKM. V lost 6 bases and J lost 0; bases outside the gene matches: 14. The CDR3 extends over 19 amino acids. Here the CDR3 reads CASRPTSGSIQSSYNEQFF. The DNA for the CDR3 is TGTGCCAGCAGGCCGACTAGCGGGTCGATACAGAGCTCCTACAATGAGCAGTTCTTC.

The chain has TRBV10-2 and TRBJ1-1; D not certain. V lost 0 bases and J lost 6, with 5 bases in between. The germline gives CDR1 WSHSY, CDR2 SAAADI. CDR3 length: 12 amino acids. The CDR3 sequence is CASSESSSEAFF. The CDR3 region has the DNA TGCGCCAGCAGTGAGTCTAGCTCTGAAGCTTTCTTT.

The chain has TRBV15 and TRBJ2-4; D is undetermined. Germline V gives CDR1 LNHNV, CDR2 YYDKDF (reference sequence). CDR3 length: 17 amino acids. Trimming left V 4 bases short and J 0 bases short, with 16 bases between. The CDR3 loop reads CATSIRAMQLAKNIQYF. The DNA of the CDR3 is TGTGCCACCAGCATACGGGCGATGCAGCTAGCCAAAAACATTCAGTACTTC.

This chain joins TRBV19 and TRBJ2-7; 10 bases fit TRBD2. The V gene's germline CDR1 is LNHDA and CDR2 SQIVND (reference sequence). With V trimmed by 3 bases and J by 2 bases, 10 bases remained unmatched. The CDR3 consists of 17 residues. This CDR3 is CASSIAHLGTSAYEQYF. The DNA of the CDR3 is TGTGCCAGTAGTATTGCCCACCTTGGGACTAGCGCCTACGAGCAGTACTTC. Looking up the rest from reference TRBV19 and TRBJ2-7 gives the full variable domain: DGGITQSPKYLFRKEGQNVTLSCEQNLNHDAMYWYRQDPGQGLRLIYYSQIVNDFQKGDIAEGYSVSREKKESFPLTVTSAQKNPTAFYLCASSIAHLGTSAYEQYFGPGTRLTVT.

The V gene is TRBV4-1, the J gene TRBJ1-5; no clear D gene. Per the germline V gene, CDR1 is MGHRA and CDR2 is YSYEKL. The CDR3 has 14 residues. V was pared by 1 base and J by 7 bases, with 11 bases between. CDR3 coding DNA: TGCGCCAGCAGCCAAGTTAGGGCAGACCAGCCCCAGCATTTT. It yields the protein CASSQVRADQPQHF.

V is TRBV28 and J is TRBJ2-7; D unclear. Germline assignment: CDR1 MDHEN and CDR2 SYDVKM. V shed 6 bases and J shed 0 bases, with 12 bases lying between them. The CDR3 is made up of 14 amino acids. This chain's CDR3 is CASRRTVFSYEQYF. The CDR3 bases are TGTGCCAGCAGAAGGACGGTCTTCTCCTACGAGCAGTACTTC.

The chain uses TRBV6-5 and TRBJ2-1; D remains ambiguous. CDR1 MNHEY and CDR2 SVGAGI come from the germline V gene. This CDR3 comprises 13 residues. The V end was cut by 2 bases, the J end by 8 bases, with 10 bases between. CDR3 in DNA: TGTGCCAGCAGTTACCCCGAGACCCATGAGCAGTTCTTC. This codes for CASSYPETHEQFF.

The chain recombines TRBV29-1 with TRBJ2-7; possibly TRBD1 for D (6 bases). Trimming removed 3 bases at V and 4 bases at J, with 19 bases between. The CDR3 is made up of 15 amino acids. The germline V gene encodes CDR1 SQVTM and CDR2 ANQGSEA. CDR3 sequence: CSVEGKGQGPYEQYF. The CDR3 coding sequence is TGCAGCGTTGAGGGCAAGGGCCAGGGGCCTTACGAGCAGTACTTC.